This TCR beta chain was retrieved from a study of blood T cell repertoires in COVID-19. Notes on this clone: The same CDR3 arises from other DNA sequences in this sample as well.

This table comes from immunoSEQ multiplex PCR, and its TCRdb copy is limited to in-frame clones, with some not included. The data hold under 250,000 clones, with roughly 84% observed a single time. The CDR3 sequence is 14 residues long. Germline V CDR1 and CDR2: SGHTA, FQGTGA. The V end was cut by 0 bases, the J end by 3 bases, with 7 bases between. The TCR sequence derives from a man in his fifties with active or convalescent COVID-19. The rearrangement uses TRBV7-3 and TRBJ2-3, with a possible D match to TRBD2 (6 bases). Sequenced material: peripheral blood. The CDR3 sequence is CASSLTRGTDTQYF. In DNA, the CDR3 is TGTGCCAGCAGCTTAACCCGGGGGACAGATACGCAGTATTTT.